One and the same sample provided the 21 T cell receptor beta chains below, sequenced in a study of memory CD4+ T cells and cytomegalovirus serostatus. The sort gate was single viable CD3+CD4+CD8-CD45RO+ cells for memory CD4+ T cells. This table comes from immunoSEQ multiplex PCR, and its TCRdb copy is limited to in-frame clones, with some not included. The sample has 55,000 to 65,000 clones, about 81% seen once. What was sequenced was memory CD4+ T cells from blood. The receptor source for this set is an adult in good health and CMV-seronegative.

The gene calls are TRBV28 and TRBJ1-3; D remains ambiguous. Germline-derived CDR1 and CDR2 are MDHEN and SYDVKM. This CDR3 contains 12 residues. V dropped 2 bases and J dropped 2 bases, with 1 base sitting between them. The CDR3 nucleotides are TGTGCCAGCAGTTTAACTGGAAACACCATATATTTT. It codes for CASSLTGNTIYF.

This clone showed up just once. This chain uses TRBV7-2 with TRBJ2-3, with a tentative D call TRBD1 (5 bases). This CDR3 has 16 amino acids. Trimming stripped 0 bases from V and 1 base from J, with 11 bases between. In germline, CDR1 is SGHTA, CDR2 FQGNSA. This CDR3 reads CASSLAFLGGTDTQYF. CDR3 bases: TGTGCCAGCAGCTTAGCATTCCTAGGGGGCACAGATACGCAGTATTTT.

The chain carries TRBV4-2 and TRBJ1-5; unclear D gene. CDR3 length: 15 residues. Per germline, CDR1 LGHNA and CDR2 YNFKEQ. Between the trimmed V and J ends, which lost 0 bases and 1 base, there was a span of 7 bases. This CDR3 is CASSQDYDSNQPQHF. The CDR3 DNA follows: TGTGCCAGCAGCCAAGATTACGACAGCAATCAGCCCCAGCATTTT.

The rearrangement joins TRBV28 to TRBJ1-1, with D uncertain. The length of the CDR3 is 15 residues. Trimming shortened V by 4 bases and J by 0 bases, and 12 bases separated the two germline ends. The germline V gene has CDR1 MDHEN and CDR2 SYDVKM. CDR3 residues: CASSSRLIMNTEAFF. Here the CDR3 DNA reads TGTGCCAGCAGTTCTAGACTGATCATGAACACTGAAGCTTTCTTT.

This clone appeared a few times. The chain recombines TRBV7-6 with TRBJ2-5; 10 bases align to TRBD2. The CDR3 has 15 amino acids. Germline CDR1 reads SGHVS; CDR2 reads FNYEAQ. V lost 5 bases and J lost 2; bases outside the gene matches: 5. The CDR3: CASSLGLAPQETQYF. The CDR3 region has the DNA TGTGCCAGCAGCCTGGGACTAGCGCCTCAAGAGACCCAGTACTTC.

The J gene is TRBJ2-5, the V gene TRBV30, with a possible D match to TRBD1 (6 bases). The germline gives CDR1 GTSNPN, CDR2 SVGIG (reference sequence). V dropped 5 bases and J dropped 2 bases, with 12 bases sitting between them. The CDR3 spans 13 residues. Here the CDR3 DNA reads TGTGCCTGGTCACCGGGACAACAAGAGACCCAGTACTTC. Translating it yields CAWSPGQQETQYF.

The chain carries TRBV30 and TRBJ2-3, with a weak D call TRBD1 (6 bases). This CDR3 comprises 13 residues. The germline V gene has CDR1 GTSNPN and CDR2 SVGIG (reference sequence). Trimming stripped 1 base from V and 10 bases from J, with 15 bases between. CDR3 nucleotides: TGTGCCTGGAGTGGCCGAAACAGGGAACCGCAGTATTTT. Translated: CAWSGRNREPQYF.

This chain uses TRBV7-9 with TRBJ1-4; D gene ambiguous. Trimming removed 5 bases at V and 5 bases at J, with 9 bases between. This CDR3 region has 13 residues. Germline CDR1 reads SEHNR; CDR2 reads FQNEAQ (reference sequence). CDR3 protein: CASSPNLNEKLFF. In DNA form, the CDR3 reads TGTGCCAGCAGCCCGAACCTAAATGAAAAACTGTTTTTT. The full variable domain, rest sourced from reference TRBV7-9 and TRBJ1-4, is DTGVSQNPRHKITKRGQNVTFRCDPISEHNRLYWYRQTLGQGPEFLTYFQNEAQLEKSRLLSDRFSAERPKGSFSTLEIQRTEQGDSAMYLCASSPNLNEKLFFGSGTQLSVL.

The chain links TRBV4-2 to TRBJ2-3; D assignment may be TRBD1 or TRBD2 (5 bases each). CDR3 length: 15 amino acids. V lost 0 bases to trimming and J lost 1 base, with 8 bases between them. CDR1 and CDR2 (germline): LGHNA, YNFKEQ. CDR3 amino acids: CASSQERDRTDTQYF. CDR3 DNA sequence: TGTGCCAGCAGCCAAGAAAGGGACCGCACAGATACGCAGTATTTT.

This sequence joins TRBV5-4 and TRBJ1-3; D possibly corresponds to TRBD1 (5 bases). Deletions cut 0 bases from V and 0 bases from J, with 10 bases between. Looked up from germline, CDR1 is SGHNT and CDR2 is YYREEE (reference sequence). The CDR3 runs to 16 residues. DNA of the CDR3: TGTGCCAGCAGCTTGGAATACAGGAACTCTGGAAACACCATATATTTT. Its protein is CASSLEYRNSGNTIYF.

CDR3 residues: CAWSATGTSRWQYF. As DNA, the CDR3 is TGTGCCTGGAGTGCCACCGGGACTAGCCGTTGGCAGTATTTT. V gene TRBV30 combines with J gene TRBJ2-3; 9 bases fit TRBD2. The CDR3 spans 14 residues. The germline gives CDR1 GTSNPN, CDR2 SVGIG (reference sequence). The J segment lost 11 bases and the V segment lost 1 base, leaving 10 bases of the junction unmatched.

The chain employs TRBV28 and TRBJ1-5; weak D call: TRBD1 (5 bases). The CDR3 spans 17 residues. V gave up 9 bases and J gave up 2 bases, with 23 bases separating them. Germline values: CDR1 MDHEN, CDR2 SYDVKM. CDR3 nucleotides: TGTGCCAGTAGACTAGTTACCGGCGGGGGAGGCAATCAGCCCCAGCATTTT. Residues: CASRLVTGGGGNQPQHF.

Only a few counts were recorded for this clone. V gene TRBV10-3 combines with J gene TRBJ2-7; D perhaps matches TRBD1 (5 bases). This CDR3 contains 14 residues. Trimming shortened V by 7 bases and J by 5 bases, and 18 bases separated the two germline ends. Germline V gene lookup returns CDR1 ENHRY and CDR2 SYGVKD. CDR3 bases: TGTGCCATCAAGGCAGGGCAGGTCCCCGACGAGCAGTACTTC. This sequence encodes CAIKAGQVPDEQYF.

The chain recombines TRBV5-1 with TRBJ2-2, with D perhaps matching TRBD1 (5 bases). Trimming removed 4 bases from V and 5 bases from J, with 15 bases in between. The CDR3 runs 15 residues. Germline CDR1 SGHRS, CDR2 YFSETQ. The CDR3 DNA reads as TGCGCCAGCAGCACCCGACAGATTGGGACCGGGGAGCTGTTTTTT. This encodes CASSTRQIGTGELFF.

This sequence joins TRBV15 and TRBJ2-3; D unclear. Germline V CDR1 and CDR2: LNHNV, YYDKDF (reference sequence). The CDR3 is 16 amino acids. V shed 0 bases and J shed 6 bases, with 16 bases lying between them. The CDR3: CATSRDRAGGQDTQYF. The CDR3 DNA is TGTGCCACCAGCAGAGATCGGGCAGGTGGGCAGGATACGCAGTATTTT.

The sample holds one count of this clone. V gene TRBV4-3 combines with J gene TRBJ1-5; possibly TRBD1 for D (6 bases). V lost 4 bases to trimming and J lost 6 bases, with 16 bases between them. The CDR3 length is 15 residues. The V gene's germline CDR1 is LGHNA and CDR2 YSLEER. DNA of the CDR3: TGCGCCAGCAGCCGCGACACAGGGCTGACTCAGCCCCAGCATTTT. This codes for CASSRDTGLTQPQHF.

The rearrangement uses TRBV30 and TRBJ1-2, with D perhaps matching TRBD1 (5 bases). Per germline, CDR1 GTSNPN and CDR2 SVGIG (reference sequence). V dropped 0 bases and J dropped 8 bases, with 7 bases sitting between them. The CDR3 covers 11 residues. The CDR3 DNA reads as TGTGCCTGGAGTGTGGGGCCGGGCTACACCTTC. Translating it yields CAWSVGPGYTF.

The chain's CDR3 is CASRWGYGTGELFF. The CDR3 coding sequence is TGCGCCAGCAGATGGGGTTATGGCACCGGGGAGCTGTTTTTT. J is TRBJ2-2 and V is TRBV5-1; D unclear. Germline CDR1 SGHRS, CDR2 YFSETQ. Trimming took off 5 bases at V and 4 bases at J, with 12 bases between the two ends. The CDR3 covers 14 residues.

The CDR3: CASSILSSEAFF. The CDR3 nucleotides are TGTGCCAGTAGTATACTTTCTAGTGAAGCTTTCTTT. The V and J genes are TRBV19 and TRBJ1-1; D remains unclear. This CDR3 has 12 amino acids. CDR1 LNHDA and CDR2 SQIVND come from the germline V gene (reference sequence). Trimming took 2 bases from V and 7 from J, leaving 8 bases between them.

Only one count was recorded for this clone. The chain is built from TRBV6-9 and TRBJ2-7; tentative D call: TRBD1 (5 bases). CDR1 is MNHGY, CDR2 SVAAGI, per germline. V was cut by 2 bases and J by 5 bases, with 19 bases left in between. This CDR3 region has 16 residues. The CDR3 protein is CASSYPGQGIFHEQYF. DNA of the CDR3: TGTGCCAGCAGTTATCCCGGGCAGGGTATATTCCACGAGCAGTACTTC.

This clone was seen once. This chain uses TRBV4-1 with TRBJ1-5; a weak D match, TRBD1 (5 bases). Germline CDR1 is MGHRA and CDR2 is YSYEKL. The CDR3 is 15 residues long. The V end was cut by 1 base, the J end by 3 bases, with 10 bases between. The CDR3 DNA reads TGCGCCAGCAGCCAAGGGGGGTCTTACAATCAGCCCCAGCATTTT. Translating it yields CASSQGGSYNQPQHF.